This T cell receptor (beta chain) is drawn from a study of T cell responses to AZD1222 COVID-19 vaccine. Using immunoSEQ multiplex PCR, the repertoire was profiled, and TCRdb retains in-frame clones only, with some absent. The data contain roughly 100,000 clones, about nine tenths of them seen just once; the ten biggest clones take up 6.5% to 10%. The germline V and J ends were trimmed by 4 bases and 0 bases, with 15 bases remaining between them. Germline V gene lookup returns CDR1 KGHSH and CDR2 LQKENI. The CDR3 covers 16 residues. The material was peripheral blood, obtained 28 days after the second AZD1222 dose. The chain employs TRBV18 and TRBJ1-2; D call uncertain. The receptor's source is an adult who received the AZD1222 COVID-19 vaccine. The CDR3 DNA reads TGTGCCAGCTCACTCTCCCGGACGGTGTCTAACTATGGCTACACCTTC. Residues: CASSLSRTVSNYGYTF.